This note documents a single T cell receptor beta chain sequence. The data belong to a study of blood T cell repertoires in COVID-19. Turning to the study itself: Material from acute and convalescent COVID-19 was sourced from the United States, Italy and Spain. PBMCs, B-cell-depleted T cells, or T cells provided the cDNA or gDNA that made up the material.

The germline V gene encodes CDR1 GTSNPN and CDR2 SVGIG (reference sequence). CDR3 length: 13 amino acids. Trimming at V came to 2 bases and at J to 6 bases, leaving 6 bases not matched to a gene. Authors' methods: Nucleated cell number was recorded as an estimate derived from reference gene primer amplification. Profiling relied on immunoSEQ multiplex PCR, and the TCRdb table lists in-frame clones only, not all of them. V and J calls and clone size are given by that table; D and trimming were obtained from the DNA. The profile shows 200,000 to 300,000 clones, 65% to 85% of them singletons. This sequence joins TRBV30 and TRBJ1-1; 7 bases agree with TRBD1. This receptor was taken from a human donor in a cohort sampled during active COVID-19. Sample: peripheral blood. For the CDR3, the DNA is TGTGCCTGGAGTTTAAATAGGGGGCCTGAAGCTTTCTTT. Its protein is CAWSLNRGPEAFF.